These 5 T cell receptor beta chains were all obtained from the same sample, sequenced in a study of sequential checkpoint blockade in melanoma. As to treatment: randomized to nivolumab then ipilimumab (arm A) or the reverse (arm B). Clones were sequenced by immunoSEQ multiplex PCR, and TCRdb holds only the in-frame ones, with some missing. The sample holds about 40,000 clones, about nine tenths seen once. The sequenced sample was CD8+ T cells sorted from blood (inferred from file names), obtained from a patient given nivolumab and ipilimumab in sequence. These receptor sequences come from a human donor with melanoma.

V and J are TRBV28 and TRBJ1-1; a weak D match, TRBD1 (6 bases). V was shortened by 3 bases and J by 0 bases, with 8 bases between the two germline ends. There are 14 residues in the CDR3. Germline CDR1 is MDHEN and CDR2 is SYDVKM. Here the CDR3 reads CASSFGGLNTEAFF. The CDR3 DNA sequence: TGTGCCAGCAGTTTTGGGGGCCTGAACACTGAAGCTTTCTTT.

The rearrangement links TRBV27 to TRBJ2-1; maybe TRBD1 (5 bases). CDR3 length: 14 amino acids. The V end lost 5 bases, the J end lost 7 bases, and 15 bases lay between the germline ends. Germline V gene sequence: CDR1 MNHEY, CDR2 SMNVEV (reference sequence). As DNA, the CDR3 is TGTGCCAGCAGTCCGTATTCGGACAAGAATGAGCAGTTCTTC. Protein: CASSPYSDKNEQFF.

The gene calls are TRBV19 and TRBJ2-3; tentative D call: TRBD2 (6 bases). Germline V gives CDR1 LNHDA, CDR2 SQIVND (reference sequence). V shed 4 bases and J shed 2 bases, with 19 bases lying between them. There are 17 residues in the CDR3. CDR3 bases: TGTGCCAGTAGTACTCTTGCCGGGACTCGGTTCACAGATACGCAGTATTTT. Protein: CASSTLAGTRFTDTQYF. The entire variable domain, with the rest obtained from reference TRBV19 and TRBJ2-3, is as follows: DGGITQSPKYLFRKEGQNVTLSCEQNLNHDAMYWYRQDPGQGLRLIYYSQIVNDFQKGDIAEGYSVSREKKESFPLTVTSAQKNPTAFYLCASSTLAGTRFTDTQYFGPGTRLTVL.

V and J are TRBV9 and TRBJ2-5, with D unresolved. Trimming stripped 4 bases from V and 2 bases from J, with 12 bases between. This CDR3 spans 14 amino acids. The V gene's germline CDR1 is SGDLS and CDR2 YYNGEE. Written as DNA, the CDR3 is TGTGCCAGCAGCCCCTCGATGCTACAAGAGACCCAGTACTTC. This sequence encodes CASSPSMLQETQYF.

V is TRBV29-1 and J is TRBJ2-2; possibly TRBD1 for D (6 bases). In germline, CDR1 is SQVTM, CDR2 ANQGSEA. The CDR3 extends over 15 amino acids. The V end lost 3 bases, the J end lost 5 bases, and 16 bases lay between the germline ends. The CDR3 region is CSVDGGGKDTGELFF. The CDR3 DNA follows: TGCAGCGTTGACGGTGGGGGCAAGGATACCGGGGAGCTGTTTTTT.